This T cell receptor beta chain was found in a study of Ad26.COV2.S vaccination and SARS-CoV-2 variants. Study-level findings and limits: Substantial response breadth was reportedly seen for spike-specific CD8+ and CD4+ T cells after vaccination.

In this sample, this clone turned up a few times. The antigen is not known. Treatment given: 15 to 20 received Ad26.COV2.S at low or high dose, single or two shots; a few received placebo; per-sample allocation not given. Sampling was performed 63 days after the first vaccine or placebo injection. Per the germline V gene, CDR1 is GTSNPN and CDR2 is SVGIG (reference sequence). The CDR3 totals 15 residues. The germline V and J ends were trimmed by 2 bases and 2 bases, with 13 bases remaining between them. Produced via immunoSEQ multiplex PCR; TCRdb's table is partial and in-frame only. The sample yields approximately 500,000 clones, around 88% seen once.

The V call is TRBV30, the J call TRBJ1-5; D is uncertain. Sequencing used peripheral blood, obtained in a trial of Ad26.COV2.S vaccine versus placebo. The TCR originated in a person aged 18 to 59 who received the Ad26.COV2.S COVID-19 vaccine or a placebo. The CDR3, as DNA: TGTGCCTGGAGTCCACCTCAGAGGGGCAATCAGCCCCAGCATTTT. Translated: CAWSPPQRGNQPQHF.